The rows below give T cell receptor beta chains drawn from one sample of a study of T cell responses to AZD1222 COVID-19 vaccine. Assay: immunoSEQ multiplex PCR; the TCRdb copy retains only in-frame clones and omits some. The data show around 120,000 clones, around 93% seen once. The input for sequencing was peripheral blood, taken on day 0 of AZD1222 vaccination. The receptors derive from an adult in good health. Each CDR3 is given with its conserved first and last residue. Fields, in order: D gene, V gene, J gene, clone size, CDR3 protein, CDR3 DNA. The D gene is left open where the match is weak. Some rows have no size entry. The others give once, few or many, or a class for an expanded clone.

d_gene: TRBD1
v_gene: TRBV7-9
j_gene: TRBJ1-2
abundance: .
CDR3aa: CASSVTGVYGYTF
CDR3nt: TGTGCCAGCAGCGTGACAGGGGTCTATGGCTACACCTTC

d_gene: TRBD1
v_gene: TRBV28
j_gene: TRBJ1-1
abundance: .
CDR3aa: CASSSQGVGTEAFF
CDR3nt: TGTGCCAGCAGTTCCCAGGGGGTAGGCACTGAAGCTTTCTTT

d_gene: TRBD2
v_gene: TRBV19
j_gene: TRBJ2-1
abundance: .
CDR3aa: CASSTSIAGPLSSYNEQFF
CDR3nt: TGTGCCAGTAGTACCTCCATAGCGGGTCCCCTAAGCTCCTACAATGAGCAGTTCTTC

d_gene: TRBD1
v_gene: TRBV5-6
j_gene: TRBJ2-5
abundance: .
CDR3aa: CASRLKGQGLETQYF
CDR3nt: TGTGCCAGCAGGCTTAAGGGACAGGGGTTAGAGACCCAGTACTTC

d_gene: .
v_gene: TRBV19
j_gene: TRBJ2-1
abundance: .
CDR3aa: CASSMGNRVSGVF
CDR3nt: TGTGCCAGTAGTATGGGAAACAGGGTTTCGGGAGTCTTC

d_gene: .
v_gene: TRBV6-6
j_gene: TRBJ1-5
abundance: .
CDR3aa: CASSHGGLNQPQHF
CDR3nt: TGTGCCAGCAGCCACGGGGGTCTTAATCAGCCCCAGCATTTT

d_gene: .
v_gene: TRBV5-8
j_gene: TRBJ1-5
abundance: .
CDR3aa: CASSPLSLGGDQPQHF
CDR3nt: TGTGCCAGCAGCCCACTAAGTCTGGGGGGGGATCAGCCCCAGCATTTT

d_gene: .
v_gene: TRBV4-1
j_gene: TRBJ1-2
abundance: few
CDR3aa: CASSQEGRYGYTF
CDR3nt: TGCGCCAGCAGCCAAGAGGGTCGCTATGGCTACACCTTC

d_gene: .
v_gene: TRBV19
j_gene: TRBJ2-1
abundance: .
CDR3aa: CASSLQPGGSSYNEQFF
CDR3nt: TGTGCCAGTAGTTTACAGCCAGGGGGGAGCTCCTACAATGAGCAGTTCTTC

d_gene: .
v_gene: TRBV19
j_gene: TRBJ2-1
abundance: once
CDR3aa: CASSIDSGYYNEQFF
CDR3nt: TGTGCCAGTAGTATTGACAGTGGTTATTACAATGAGCAGTTCTTC

d_gene: TRBD1
v_gene: TRBV27
j_gene: TRBJ1-4
abundance: .
CDR3aa: CASSSPRDRPGKLFF
CDR3nt: TGTGCCAGCAGCTCTCCCCGGGACAGGCCAGGAAAACTGTTTTTT

d_gene: TRBD2
v_gene: TRBV19
j_gene: TRBJ2-1
abundance: .
CDR3aa: CASSIFSGGNNEQFF
CDR3nt: TGTGCCAGTAGTATCTTTAGCGGGGGAAACAATGAGCAGTTCTTC

d_gene: .
v_gene: TRBV6-5
j_gene: TRBJ1-6
abundance: .
CDR3aa: CASSYRNNSPLHF
CDR3nt: TGTGCCAGCTCTTACAGGAATAATTCACCCCTCCACTTT

d_gene: .
v_gene: TRBV25-1
j_gene: TRBJ1-1
abundance: .
CDR3aa: CASRDIVAFF
CDR3nt: TGTGCCAGCAGGGATATTGTAGCTTTCTTT

d_gene: .
v_gene: TRBV28
j_gene: TRBJ1-1
abundance: .
CDR3aa: CASSTVANTEAFF
CDR3nt: TGTGCCAGCTCGACAGTCGCGAACACTGAAGCTTTCTTT

d_gene: TRBD1
v_gene: TRBV3-1/TRBV3-2
j_gene: TRBJ1-2
abundance: .
CDR3aa: CASTDRGQYYGYTF
CDR3nt: TGTGCCAGCACTGACAGGGGGCAGTACTATGGCTACACCTTC